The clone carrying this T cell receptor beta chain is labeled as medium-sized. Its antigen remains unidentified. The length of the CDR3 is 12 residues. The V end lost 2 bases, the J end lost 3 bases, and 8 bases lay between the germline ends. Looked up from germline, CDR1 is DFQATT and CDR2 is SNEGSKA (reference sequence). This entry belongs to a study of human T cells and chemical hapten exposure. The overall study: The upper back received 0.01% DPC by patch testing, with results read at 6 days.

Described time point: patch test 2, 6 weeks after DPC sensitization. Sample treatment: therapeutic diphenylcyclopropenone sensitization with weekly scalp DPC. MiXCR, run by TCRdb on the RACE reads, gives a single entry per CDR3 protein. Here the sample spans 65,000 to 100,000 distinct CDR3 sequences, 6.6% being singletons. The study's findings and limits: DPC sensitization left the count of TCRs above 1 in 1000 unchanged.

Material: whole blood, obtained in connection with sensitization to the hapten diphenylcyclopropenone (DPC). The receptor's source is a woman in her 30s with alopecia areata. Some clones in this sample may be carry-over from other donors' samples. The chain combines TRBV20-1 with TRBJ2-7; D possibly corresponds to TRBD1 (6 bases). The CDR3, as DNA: TGCAGTGCTAGATACAGGGACTACGAGCAGTACTTC. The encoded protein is CSARYRDYEQYF.